This T cell receptor (beta chain) stems from a study of response to subunit inactivated influenza vaccine. Findings of the study overall: The authors proposed limited new T cell recruitment per seasonal influenza vaccination.

TCRdb reprocessed the RT-PCR reads with MiXCR, giving one entry per CDR3 protein. The table includes around 320,000 distinct CDR3 sequences, about 20% detected once. This clonotype has at least ten counts. As yet, its antigen is unknown. Per the germline V gene, CDR1 is ENHRY and CDR2 is SYGVKD. The CDR3 sequence is 12 residues long. V lost 6 bases and J 3 bases, leaving 9 bases between the germline ends. The receptor was derived from a man between 50 and 70 years old who received an inactivated influenza vaccine. The chain couples TRBV10-3 to TRBJ2-7; D unclear. The input for sequencing was PBMCs from blood, taken approximately 20 months after vaccination. The CDR3 DNA reads TGTGCCATCAGCCCCGACTTCTACGAGCAGTACTTC. Its protein product is CAISPDFYEQYF.